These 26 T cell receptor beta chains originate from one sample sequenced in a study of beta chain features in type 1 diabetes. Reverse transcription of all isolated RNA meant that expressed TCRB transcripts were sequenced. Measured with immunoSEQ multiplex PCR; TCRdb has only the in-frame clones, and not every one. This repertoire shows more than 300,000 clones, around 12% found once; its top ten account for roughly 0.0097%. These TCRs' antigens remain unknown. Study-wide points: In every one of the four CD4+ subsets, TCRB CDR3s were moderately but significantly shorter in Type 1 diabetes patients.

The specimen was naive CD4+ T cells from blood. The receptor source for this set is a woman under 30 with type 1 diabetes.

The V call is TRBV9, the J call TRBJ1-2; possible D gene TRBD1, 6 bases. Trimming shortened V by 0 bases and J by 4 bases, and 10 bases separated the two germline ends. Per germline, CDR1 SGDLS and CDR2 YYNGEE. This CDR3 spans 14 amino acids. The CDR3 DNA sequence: TGTGCCAGCAGCGTAGTGGACAGCCGCTATGGCTACACCTTC. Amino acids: CASSVVDSRYGYTF.

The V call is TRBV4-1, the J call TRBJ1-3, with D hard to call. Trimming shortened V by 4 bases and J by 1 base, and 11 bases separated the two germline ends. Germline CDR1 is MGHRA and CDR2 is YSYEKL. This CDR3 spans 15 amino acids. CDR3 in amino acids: CASSPRPTSGNTIYF. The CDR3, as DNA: TGCGCCAGCAGCCCCCGACCGACTTCTGGAAACACCATATATTTT.

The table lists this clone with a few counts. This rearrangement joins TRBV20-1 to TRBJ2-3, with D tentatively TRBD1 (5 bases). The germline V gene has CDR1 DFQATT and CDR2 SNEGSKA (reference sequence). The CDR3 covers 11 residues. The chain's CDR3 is CNTRGGDTQYF. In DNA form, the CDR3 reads TGCAACACAAGGGGTGGGGATACGCAGTATTTT.

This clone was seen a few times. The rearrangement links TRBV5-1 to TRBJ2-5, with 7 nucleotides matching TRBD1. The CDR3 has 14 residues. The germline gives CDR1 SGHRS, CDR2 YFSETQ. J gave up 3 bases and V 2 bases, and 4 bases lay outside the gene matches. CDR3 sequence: CASSFGQVEETQYF. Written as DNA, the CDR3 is TGCGCCAGCAGCTTCGGACAGGTCGAAGAGACCCAGTACTTC.

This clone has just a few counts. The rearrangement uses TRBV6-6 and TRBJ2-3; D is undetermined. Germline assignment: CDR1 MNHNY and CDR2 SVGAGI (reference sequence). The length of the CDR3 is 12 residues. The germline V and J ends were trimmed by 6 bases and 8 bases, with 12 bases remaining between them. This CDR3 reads CASSRSVGTQYF. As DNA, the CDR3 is TGTGCCAGCAGCCGCAGTGTTGGTACGCAGTATTTT.

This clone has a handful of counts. The CDR3 spells CATQVSDTQYF. DNA of the CDR3: TGTGCCACCCAGGTATCTGATACGCAGTATTTT. This chain connects TRBV5-4 to TRBJ2-3; D gene uncertain. Trimming removed 9 bases from V and 6 bases from J, with 11 bases in between. The germline CDR1 and CDR2 sequences are SGHNT and YYREEE (reference sequence). The length of the CDR3 is 11 residues.

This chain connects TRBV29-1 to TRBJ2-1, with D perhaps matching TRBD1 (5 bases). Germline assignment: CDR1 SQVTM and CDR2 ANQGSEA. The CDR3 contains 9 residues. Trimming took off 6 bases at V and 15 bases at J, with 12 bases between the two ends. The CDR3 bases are TGCAGCGTGGGGCCCCCGGCGTTCTTC. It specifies CSVGPPAFF.

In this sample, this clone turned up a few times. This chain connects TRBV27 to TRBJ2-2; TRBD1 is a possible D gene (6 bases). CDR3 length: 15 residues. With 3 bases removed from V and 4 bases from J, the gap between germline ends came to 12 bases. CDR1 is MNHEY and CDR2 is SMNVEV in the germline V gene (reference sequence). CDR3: CASSLTSGVTGELFF. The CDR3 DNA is TGTGCCAGCAGTTTGACCTCAGGGGTCACCGGGGAGCTGTTTTTT.

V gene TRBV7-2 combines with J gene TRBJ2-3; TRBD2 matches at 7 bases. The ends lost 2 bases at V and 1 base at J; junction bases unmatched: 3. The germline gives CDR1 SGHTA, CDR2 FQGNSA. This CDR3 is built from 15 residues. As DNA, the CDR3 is TGTGCCAGCAGCTTACTAGCGGCCCGCACAGATACGCAGTATTTT. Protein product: CASSLLAARTDTQYF.

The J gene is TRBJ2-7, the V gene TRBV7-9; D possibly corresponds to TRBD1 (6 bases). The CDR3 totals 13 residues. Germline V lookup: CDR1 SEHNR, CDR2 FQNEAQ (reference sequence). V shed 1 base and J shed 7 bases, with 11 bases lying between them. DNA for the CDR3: TGTGCCAGCAGCTTAGACAGGGCCAATGAGCAGTACTTC. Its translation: CASSLDRANEQYF.

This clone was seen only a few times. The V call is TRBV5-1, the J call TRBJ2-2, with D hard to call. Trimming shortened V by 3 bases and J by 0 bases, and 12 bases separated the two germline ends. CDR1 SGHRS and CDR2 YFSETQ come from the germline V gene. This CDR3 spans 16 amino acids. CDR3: CASSYNRNSNTGELFF. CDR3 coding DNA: TGCGCCAGCAGCTATAACAGAAATTCGAACACCGGGGAGCTGTTTTTT.

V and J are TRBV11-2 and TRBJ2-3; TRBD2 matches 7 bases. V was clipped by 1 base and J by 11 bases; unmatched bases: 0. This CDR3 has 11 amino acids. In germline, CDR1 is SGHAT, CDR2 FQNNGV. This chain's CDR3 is CASSLGGGQYF. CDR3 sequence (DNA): TGTGCCAGCAGCTTAGGGGGGGGGCAGTATTTT.

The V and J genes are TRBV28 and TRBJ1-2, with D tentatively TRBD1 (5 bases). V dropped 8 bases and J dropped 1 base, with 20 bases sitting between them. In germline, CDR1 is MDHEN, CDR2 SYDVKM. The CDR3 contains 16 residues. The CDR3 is CASGTAGGTYNYGYTF. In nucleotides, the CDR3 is TGTGCCAGCGGGACGGCCGGGGGAACTTATAACTATGGCTACACCTTC.

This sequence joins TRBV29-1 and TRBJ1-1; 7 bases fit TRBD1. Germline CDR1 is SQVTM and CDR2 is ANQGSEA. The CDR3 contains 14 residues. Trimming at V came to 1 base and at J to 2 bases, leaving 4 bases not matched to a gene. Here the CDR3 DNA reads TGCAGCGTTGAAGCTGACAGGGCTAACACTGAAGCTTTCTTT. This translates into CSVEADRANTEAFF.

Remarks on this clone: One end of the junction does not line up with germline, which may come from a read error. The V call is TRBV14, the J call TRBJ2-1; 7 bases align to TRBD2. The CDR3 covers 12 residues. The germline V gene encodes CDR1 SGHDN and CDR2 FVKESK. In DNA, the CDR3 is TGTGCCAGCAGCCAAATAGCGGGTCCCGGGGTCTTC. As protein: CASSQIAGPGVF. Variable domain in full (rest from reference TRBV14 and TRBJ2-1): EAGVTQFPSHSVIEKGQTVTLRCDPISGHDNLYWYRRVMGKEIKFLLHFVKESKQDESGMPNNRFLAERTGGTYSTLKVQPAELEDSGVYFCASSQIAGPGVFGPGTRLTVL.

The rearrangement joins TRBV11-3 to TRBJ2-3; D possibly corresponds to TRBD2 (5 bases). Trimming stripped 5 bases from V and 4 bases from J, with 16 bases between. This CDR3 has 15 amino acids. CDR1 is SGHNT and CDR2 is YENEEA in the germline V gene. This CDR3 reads CASSAVGRVPDTQYF. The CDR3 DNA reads TGTGCCAGCAGCGCCGTCGGGCGGGTTCCAGATACGCAGTATTTT.

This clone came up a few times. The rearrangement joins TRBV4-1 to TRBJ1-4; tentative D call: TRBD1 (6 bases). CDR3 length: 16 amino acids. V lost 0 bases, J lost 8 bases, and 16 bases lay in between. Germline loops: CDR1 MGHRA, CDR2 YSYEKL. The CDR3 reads CASSQDATGKIEKLFF. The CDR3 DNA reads TGCGCCAGCAGCCAAGATGCAACAGGGAAAATCGAAAAACTGTTTTTT.

CDR3: CASSLPGLTYEQYF. The CDR3 nucleotides read TGTGCCAGCAGCTTACCGGGACTAACCTACGAGCAGTACTTC. This chain uses TRBV7-9 with TRBJ2-7, with 7 bases matching TRBD2. Germline trimming cut 2 bases from V and 2 bases from J; bases unmatched to any gene: 3. The germline gives CDR1 SEHNR, CDR2 FQNEAQ (reference sequence). The CDR3 is made up of 14 amino acids.

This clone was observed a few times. The CDR3 sequence: CAWSVFITGYGYTF. Written as DNA, the CDR3 is TGTGCCTGGAGTGTCTTCATCACAGGGTATGGCTACACCTTC. This sequence joins TRBV30 and TRBJ1-2; D possibly corresponds to TRBD1 (6 bases). The length of the CDR3 is 14 residues. CDR1 is GTSNPN and CDR2 is SVGIG in the germline V gene (reference sequence). V gave up 0 bases and J gave up 5 bases, with 13 bases separating them.

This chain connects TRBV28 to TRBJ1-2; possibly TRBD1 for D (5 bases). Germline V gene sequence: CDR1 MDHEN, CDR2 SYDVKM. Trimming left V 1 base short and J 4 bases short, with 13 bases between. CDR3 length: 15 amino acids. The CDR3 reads CASSLSGGSGYGYTF. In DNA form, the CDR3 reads TGTGCCAGCAGTTTATCCGGGGGATCTGGCTATGGCTACACCTTC.

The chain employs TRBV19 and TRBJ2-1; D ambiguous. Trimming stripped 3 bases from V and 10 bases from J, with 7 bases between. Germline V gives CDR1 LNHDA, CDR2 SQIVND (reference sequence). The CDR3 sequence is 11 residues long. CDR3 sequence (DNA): TGTGCCAGTAGTATGAGTCGAGAGCAGTTCTTC. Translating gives CASSMSREQFF. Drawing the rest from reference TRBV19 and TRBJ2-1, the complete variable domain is DGGITQSPKYLFRKEGQNVTLSCEQNLNHDAMYWYRQDPGQGLRLIYYSQIVNDFQKGDIAEGYSVSREKKESFPLTVTSAQKNPTAFYLCASSMSREQFFGPGTRLTVL.

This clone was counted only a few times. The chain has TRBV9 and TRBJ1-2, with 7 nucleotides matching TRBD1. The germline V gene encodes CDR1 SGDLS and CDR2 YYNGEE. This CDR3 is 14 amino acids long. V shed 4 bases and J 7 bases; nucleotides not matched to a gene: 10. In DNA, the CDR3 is TGTGCCAGCAGCCCCCAGGGGGAAATCGGTGGCTACACCTTC. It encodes CASSPQGEIGGYTF.

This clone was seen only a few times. The CDR3 region is CASSVALRQGGEQYF. Written as DNA, the CDR3 is TGTGCCAGCAGCGTAGCTCTGAGACAGGGAGGCGAGCAGTACTTC. The chain has TRBV9 and TRBJ2-7; weak D call: TRBD1 (7 bases). Germline values: CDR1 SGDLS, CDR2 YYNGEE. V was cut by 0 bases and J by 6 bases, with 16 bases left in between. The CDR3 has 15 amino acids.

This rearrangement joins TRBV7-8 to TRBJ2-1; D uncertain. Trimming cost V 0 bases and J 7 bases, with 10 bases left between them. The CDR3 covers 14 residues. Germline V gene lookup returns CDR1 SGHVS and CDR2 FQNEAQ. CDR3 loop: CASSLARKYNEQFF. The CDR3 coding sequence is TGTGCCAGCAGCTTAGCGAGGAAGTATAATGAGCAGTTCTTC.

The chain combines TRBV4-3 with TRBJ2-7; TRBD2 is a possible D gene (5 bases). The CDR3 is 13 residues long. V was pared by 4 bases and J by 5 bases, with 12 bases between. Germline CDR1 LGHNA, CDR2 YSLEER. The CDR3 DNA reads TGCGCCAGCAGCCTCGAGGGTGGGAACGAGCAGTACTTC. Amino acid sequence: CASSLEGGNEQYF.

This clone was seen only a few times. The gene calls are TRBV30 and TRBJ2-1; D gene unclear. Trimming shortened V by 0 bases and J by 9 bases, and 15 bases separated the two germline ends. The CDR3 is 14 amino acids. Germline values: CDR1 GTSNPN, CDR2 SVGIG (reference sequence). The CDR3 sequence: CAWSVSQAWREQFF. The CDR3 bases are TGTGCCTGGAGTGTATCCCAGGCCTGGCGTGAGCAGTTCTTC.